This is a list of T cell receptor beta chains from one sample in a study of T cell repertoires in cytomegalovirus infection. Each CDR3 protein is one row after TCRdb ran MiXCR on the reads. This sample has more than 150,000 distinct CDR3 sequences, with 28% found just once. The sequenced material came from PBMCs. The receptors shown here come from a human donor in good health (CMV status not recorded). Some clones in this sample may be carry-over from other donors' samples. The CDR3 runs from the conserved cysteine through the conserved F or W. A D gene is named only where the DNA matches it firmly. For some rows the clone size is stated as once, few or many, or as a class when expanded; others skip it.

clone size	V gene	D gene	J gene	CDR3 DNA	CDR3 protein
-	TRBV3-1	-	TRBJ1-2	TGTGCCAGCAGTCGAGCGGGGCCAAGACCGTATGGCTACACCTTC	CASSRAGPRPYGYTF
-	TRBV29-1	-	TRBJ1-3	TGCAGCGTTCTGGGACACCTCTCTGGAAACACCATATATTTT	CSVLGHLSGNTIYF
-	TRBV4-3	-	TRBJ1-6	TGCGCCAGCAGCCAAGATCCGGGGATGAGGAATTCACCCCTCCACTTT	CASSQDPGMRNSPLHF
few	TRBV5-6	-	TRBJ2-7	TGTGCCAGCAGCTCCTTCAGGGATGGCTACGAGCAGTACTTC	CASSSFRDGYEQYF
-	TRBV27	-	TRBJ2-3	TGTGCCAGCAGTTTATTTCGCGCAGATACGCAGTATTTT	CASSLFRADTQYF
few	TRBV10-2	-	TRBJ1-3	TGCGCCAGCAGTGAGCCGATCGCCCCATCTGGAAACACCATATATTTT	CASSEPIAPSGNTIYF
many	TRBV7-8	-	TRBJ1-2	TGTGCCAGCAGCCTAACGGGGGCGCAGGGCTACACCTTC	CASSLTGAQGYTF
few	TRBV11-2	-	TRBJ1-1	TGTGCCAGCAGCTTTTCCCTCTCCATTGAAGCTTTCTTT	CASSFSLSIEAFF
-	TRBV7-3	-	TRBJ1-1	TGTGCCAGCAGCTTAACAGGATTGCGGGGCACTGAAGCTTTCTTT	CASSLTGLRGTEAFF
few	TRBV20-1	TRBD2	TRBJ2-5	TGCAGTGCCCCCGGGACTAGCGCCCAAGAGACCCAGTACTTC	CSAPGTSAQETQYF
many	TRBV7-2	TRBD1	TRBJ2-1	TGTGCCAGCAGCTTAGCCGCACAGGGGAATAACCATGAGCAGTTCTTC	CASSLAAQGNNHEQFF
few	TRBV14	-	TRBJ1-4	TGTGCCAGCAGCCAAGAGACAGGTGGGAATGAAAAACTGTTTTTT	CASSQETGGNEKLFF
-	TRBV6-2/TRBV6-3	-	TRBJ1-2	TGTGCCAGCAGTTACTCTCCGCATGGGCAGGGTATAATCTATGGCTACACCTTC	CASSYSPHGQGIIYGYTF
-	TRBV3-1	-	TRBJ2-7	TGTGCCAGCAGCCAAGAAGGGGATCCGGGAGCCTACGAGCAGTACTTC	CASSQEGDPGAYEQYF
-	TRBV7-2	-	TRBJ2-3	TGTGCCGGCAGCTCCTCCAGGGCAGATACGCAGTATTTT	CAGSSSRADTQYF
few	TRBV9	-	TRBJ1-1	TGTGCCAGCAGCATGTCAAGTCGGGACACTGAAGCTTTCTTT	CASSMSSRDTEAFF